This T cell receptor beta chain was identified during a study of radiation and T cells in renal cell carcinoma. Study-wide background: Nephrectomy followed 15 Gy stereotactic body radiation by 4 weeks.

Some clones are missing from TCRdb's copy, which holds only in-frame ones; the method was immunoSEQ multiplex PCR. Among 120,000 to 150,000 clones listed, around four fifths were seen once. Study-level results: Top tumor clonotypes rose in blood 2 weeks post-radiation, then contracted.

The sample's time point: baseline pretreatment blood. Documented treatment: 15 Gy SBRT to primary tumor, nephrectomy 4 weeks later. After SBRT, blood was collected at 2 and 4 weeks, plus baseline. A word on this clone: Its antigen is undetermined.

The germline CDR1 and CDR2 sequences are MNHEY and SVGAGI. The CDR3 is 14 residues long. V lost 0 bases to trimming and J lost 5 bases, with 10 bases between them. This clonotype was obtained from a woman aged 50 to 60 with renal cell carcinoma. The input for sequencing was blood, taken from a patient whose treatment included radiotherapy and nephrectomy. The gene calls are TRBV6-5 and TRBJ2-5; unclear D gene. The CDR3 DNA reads TGTGCCAGCAGTTACTCGTCCGCTGGTGAGACCCAGTACTTC. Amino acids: CASSYSSAGETQYF.